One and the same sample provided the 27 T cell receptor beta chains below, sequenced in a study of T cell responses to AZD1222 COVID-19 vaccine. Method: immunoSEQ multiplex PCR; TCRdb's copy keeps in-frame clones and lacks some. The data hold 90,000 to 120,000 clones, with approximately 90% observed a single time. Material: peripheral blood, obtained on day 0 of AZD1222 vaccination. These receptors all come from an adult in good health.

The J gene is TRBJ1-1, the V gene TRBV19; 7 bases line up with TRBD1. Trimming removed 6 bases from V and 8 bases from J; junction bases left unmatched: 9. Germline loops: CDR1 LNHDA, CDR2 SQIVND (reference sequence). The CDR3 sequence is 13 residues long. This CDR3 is CASSTRWDREAFF. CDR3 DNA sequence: TGTGCCAGTAGCACCAGGTGGGACAGAGAAGCTTTCTTT.

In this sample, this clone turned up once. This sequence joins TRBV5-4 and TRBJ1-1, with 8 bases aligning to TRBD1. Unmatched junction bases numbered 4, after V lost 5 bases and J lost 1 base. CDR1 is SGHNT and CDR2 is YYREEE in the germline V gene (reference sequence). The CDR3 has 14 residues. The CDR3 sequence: CASSTQGANTEAFF. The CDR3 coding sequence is TGTGCCAGCAGTACCCAGGGGGCGAACACTGAAGCTTTCTTT.

The CDR3 DNA reads as TGCGCCAGCAGCCAAAGCTCGATGGCTGGGTTCACGAGCACAGATACGCAGTATTTT. Amino acids: CASSQSSMAGFTSTDTQYF. The chain recombines TRBV4-3 with TRBJ2-3; D gene uncertain. Germline lookup yields CDR1 LGHNA and CDR2 YSLEER. The CDR3 spans 19 residues. V was pared by 2 bases and J by 0 bases, with 21 bases between.

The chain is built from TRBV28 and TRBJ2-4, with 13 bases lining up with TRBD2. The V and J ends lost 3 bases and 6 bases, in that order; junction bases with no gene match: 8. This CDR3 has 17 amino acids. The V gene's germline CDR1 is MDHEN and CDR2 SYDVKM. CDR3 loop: CASSLGLAGLSLNIQYF. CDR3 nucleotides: TGTGCCAGCAGTTTGGGACTAGCGGGGTTATCCTTAAACATTCAGTACTTC.

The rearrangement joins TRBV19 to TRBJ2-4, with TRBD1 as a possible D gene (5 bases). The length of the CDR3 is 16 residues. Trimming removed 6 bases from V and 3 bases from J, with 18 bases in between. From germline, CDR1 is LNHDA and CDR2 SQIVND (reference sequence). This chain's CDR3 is CASSPTSGFDKNIQYF. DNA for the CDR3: TGTGCCAGTAGCCCCACCTCAGGGTTTGACAAAAACATTCAGTACTTC.

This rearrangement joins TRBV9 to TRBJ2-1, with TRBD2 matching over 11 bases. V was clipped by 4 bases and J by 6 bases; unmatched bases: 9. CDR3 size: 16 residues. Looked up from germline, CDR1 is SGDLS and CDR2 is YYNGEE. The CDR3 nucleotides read TGTGCCAGCAGCAAAACCGGGACTAGCGGTAGCAATGAGCAGTTCTTC. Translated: CASSKTGTSGSNEQFF.

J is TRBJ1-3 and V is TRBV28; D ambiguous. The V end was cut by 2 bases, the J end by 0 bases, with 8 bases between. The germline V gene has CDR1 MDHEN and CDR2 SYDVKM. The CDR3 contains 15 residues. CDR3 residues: CASSLQELSGNTIYF. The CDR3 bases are TGTGCCAGCAGTTTACAGGAGCTCTCTGGAAACACCATATATTTT.

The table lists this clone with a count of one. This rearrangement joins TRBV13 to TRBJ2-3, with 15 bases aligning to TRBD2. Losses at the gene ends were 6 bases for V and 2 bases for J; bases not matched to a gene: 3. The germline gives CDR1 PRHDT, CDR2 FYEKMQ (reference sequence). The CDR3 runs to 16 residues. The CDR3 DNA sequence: TGTGCCAGCAGGTGGACTAGCGGGGGGGTCACAGATACGCAGTATTTT. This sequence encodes CASRWTSGGVTDTQYF.

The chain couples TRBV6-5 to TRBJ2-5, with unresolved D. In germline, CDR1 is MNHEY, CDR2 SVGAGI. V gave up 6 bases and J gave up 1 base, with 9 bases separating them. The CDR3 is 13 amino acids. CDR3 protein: CASSDTIQETQYF. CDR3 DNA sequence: TGTGCCAGCAGCGACACTATCCAAGAGACCCAGTACTTC.

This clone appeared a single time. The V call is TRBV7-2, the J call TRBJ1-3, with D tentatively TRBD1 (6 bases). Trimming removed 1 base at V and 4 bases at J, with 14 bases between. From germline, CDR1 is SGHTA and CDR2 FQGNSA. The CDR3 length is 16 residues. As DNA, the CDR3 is TGTGCCAGCAGCTTAGGGCCAGGGGCGGGGGGAAACACCATATATTTT. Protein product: CASSLGPGAGGNTIYF.

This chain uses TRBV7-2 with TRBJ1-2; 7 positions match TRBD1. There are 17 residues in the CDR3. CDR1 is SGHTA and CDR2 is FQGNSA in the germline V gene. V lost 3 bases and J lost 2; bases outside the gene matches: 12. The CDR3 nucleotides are TGTGCCAGCAGCTTGTCCTTGACAGGGACAGTGAACTATGGCTACACCTTC. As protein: CASSLSLTGTVNYGYTF.

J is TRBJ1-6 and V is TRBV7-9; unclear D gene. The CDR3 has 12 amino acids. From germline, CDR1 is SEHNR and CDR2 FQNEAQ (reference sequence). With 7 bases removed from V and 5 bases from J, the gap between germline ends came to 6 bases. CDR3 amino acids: CASTYDNSPLHF. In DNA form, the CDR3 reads TGTGCCAGCACCTACGATAATTCACCCCTCCACTTT.

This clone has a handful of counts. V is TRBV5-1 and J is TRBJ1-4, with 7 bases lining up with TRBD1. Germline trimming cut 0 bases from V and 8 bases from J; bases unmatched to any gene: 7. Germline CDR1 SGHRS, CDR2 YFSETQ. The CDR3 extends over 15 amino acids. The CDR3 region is CASSLGDSNMEKLFF. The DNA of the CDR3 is TGCGCCAGCAGCTTGGGGGACAGTAATATGGAAAAACTGTTTTTT. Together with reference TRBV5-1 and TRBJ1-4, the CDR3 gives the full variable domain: KAGVTQTPRYLIKTRGQQVTLSCSPISGHRSVSWYQQTPGQGLQFLFEYFSETQRNKGNFPGRFSGRQFSNSRSEMNVSTLELGDSALYLCASSLGDSNMEKLFFGSGTQLSVL.

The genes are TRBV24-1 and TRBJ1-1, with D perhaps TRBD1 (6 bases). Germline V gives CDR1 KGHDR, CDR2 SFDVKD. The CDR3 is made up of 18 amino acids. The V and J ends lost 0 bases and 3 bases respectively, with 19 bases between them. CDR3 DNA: TGTGCCACCAGTGATTTGCAAGAGGCTCCGGGGGCGCACACTGAAGCTTTCTTT. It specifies CATSDLQEAPGAHTEAFF.

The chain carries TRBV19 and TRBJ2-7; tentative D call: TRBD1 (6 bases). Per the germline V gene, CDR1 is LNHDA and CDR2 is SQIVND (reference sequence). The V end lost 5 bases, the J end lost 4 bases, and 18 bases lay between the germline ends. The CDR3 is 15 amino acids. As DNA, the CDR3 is TGTGCCAGTAGTGACAGGTACAGGATATCTTACGAGCAGTACTTC. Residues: CASSDRYRISYEQYF.

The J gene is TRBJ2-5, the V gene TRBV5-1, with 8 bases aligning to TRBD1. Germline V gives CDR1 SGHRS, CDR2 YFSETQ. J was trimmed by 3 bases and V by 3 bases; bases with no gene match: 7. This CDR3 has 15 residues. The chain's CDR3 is CASSSGQGMEETQYF. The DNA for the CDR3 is TGCGCCAGCAGCTCTGGACAGGGAATGGAAGAGACCCAGTACTTC.

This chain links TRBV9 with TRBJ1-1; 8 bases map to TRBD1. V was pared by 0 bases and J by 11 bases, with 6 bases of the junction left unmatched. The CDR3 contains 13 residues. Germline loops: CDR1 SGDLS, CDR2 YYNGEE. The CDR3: CASSVVGRGLAFF. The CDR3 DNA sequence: TGTGCCAGCAGCGTAGTGGGCAGGGGGCTGGCTTTCTTT.

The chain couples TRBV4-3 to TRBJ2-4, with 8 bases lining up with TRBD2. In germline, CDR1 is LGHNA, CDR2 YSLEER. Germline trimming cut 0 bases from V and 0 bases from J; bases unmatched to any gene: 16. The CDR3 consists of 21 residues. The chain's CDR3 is CASSQDLSGSLGDLAKNIQYF. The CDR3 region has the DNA TGCGCCAGCAGCCAAGATCTGAGCGGGAGTTTGGGAGATCTAGCCAAAAACATTCAGTACTTC.

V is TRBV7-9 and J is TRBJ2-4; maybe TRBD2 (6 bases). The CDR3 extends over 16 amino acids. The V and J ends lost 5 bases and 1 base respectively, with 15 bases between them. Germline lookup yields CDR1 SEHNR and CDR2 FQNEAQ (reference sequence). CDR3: CASSLGIGGAKNIQYF. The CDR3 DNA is TGTGCCAGCAGCCTAGGGATTGGAGGGGCCAAAAACATTCAGTACTTC.

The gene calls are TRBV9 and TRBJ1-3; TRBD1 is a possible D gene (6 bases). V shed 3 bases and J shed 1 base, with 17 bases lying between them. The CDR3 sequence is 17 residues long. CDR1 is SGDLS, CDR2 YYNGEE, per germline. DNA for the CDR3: TGTGCCAGCAGCGAACAGGGTGTCCGGTCTTCTGGAAACACCATATATTTT. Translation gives CASSEQGVRSSGNTIYF.

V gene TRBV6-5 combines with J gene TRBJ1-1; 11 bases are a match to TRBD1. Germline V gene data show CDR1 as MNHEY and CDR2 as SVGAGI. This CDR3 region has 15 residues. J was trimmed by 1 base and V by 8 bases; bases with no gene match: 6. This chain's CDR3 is CASRWTGGGNTEAFF. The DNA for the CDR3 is TGTGCCAGCCGATGGACAGGGGGCGGGAACACTGAAGCTTTCTTT.

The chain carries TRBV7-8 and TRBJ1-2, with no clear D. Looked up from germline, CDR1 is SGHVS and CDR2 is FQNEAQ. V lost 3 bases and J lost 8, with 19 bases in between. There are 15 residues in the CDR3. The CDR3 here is CASSFRATQSDGYTF. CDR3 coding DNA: TGTGCCAGCAGCTTTAGGGCGACGCAATCGGACGGCTACACCTTC. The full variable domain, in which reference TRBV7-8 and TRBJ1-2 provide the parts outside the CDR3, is GAGVSQSPRYKVAKRGQDVALRCDPISGHVSLFWYQQALGQGPEFLTYFQNEAQLDKSGLPSDRFFAERPEGSVSTLKIQRTQQEDSAVYLCASSFRATQSDGYTFGSGTRLTVV.

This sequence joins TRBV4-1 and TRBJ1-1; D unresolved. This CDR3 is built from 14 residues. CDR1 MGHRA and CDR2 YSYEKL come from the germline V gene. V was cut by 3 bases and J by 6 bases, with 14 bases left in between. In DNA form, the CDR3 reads TGCGCCAGCAGCCACAAGGGAGGGAGGGCTGAAGCTTTCTTT. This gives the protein CASSHKGGRAEAFF.

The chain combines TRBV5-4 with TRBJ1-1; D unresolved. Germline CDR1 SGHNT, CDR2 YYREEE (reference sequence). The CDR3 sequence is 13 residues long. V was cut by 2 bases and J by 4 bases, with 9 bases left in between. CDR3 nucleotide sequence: TGTGCCAGCAGCTTTGGGGAGCTCACTGAAGCTTTCTTT. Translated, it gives CASSFGELTEAFF.

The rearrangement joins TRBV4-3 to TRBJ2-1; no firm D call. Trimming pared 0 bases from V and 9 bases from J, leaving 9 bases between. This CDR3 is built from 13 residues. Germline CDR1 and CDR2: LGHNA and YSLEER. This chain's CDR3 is CASSQDSPSEQFF. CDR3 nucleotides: TGCGCCAGCAGCCAAGACAGCCCCAGTGAGCAGTTCTTC.

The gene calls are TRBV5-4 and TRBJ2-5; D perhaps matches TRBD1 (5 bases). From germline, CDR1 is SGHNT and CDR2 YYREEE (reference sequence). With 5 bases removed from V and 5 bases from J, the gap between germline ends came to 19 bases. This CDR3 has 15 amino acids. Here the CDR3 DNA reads TGTGCCAGCAGTCCTCCGCCTGGGGCCGGGGAGACCCAGTACTTC. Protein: CASSPPPGAGETQYF. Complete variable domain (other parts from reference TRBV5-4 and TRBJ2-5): ETGVTQSPTHLIKTRGQQVTLRCSSQSGHNTVSWYQQALGQGPQFIFQYYREEENGRGNFPPRFSGLQFPNYSSELNVNALELDDSALYLCASSPPPGAGETQYFGPGTRLLVL.

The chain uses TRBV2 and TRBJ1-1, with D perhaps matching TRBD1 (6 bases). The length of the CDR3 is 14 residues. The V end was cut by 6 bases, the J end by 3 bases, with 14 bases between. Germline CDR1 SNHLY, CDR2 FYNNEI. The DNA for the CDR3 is TGTGCCAGCAGCAAAGGGGGGTTCGACACTGAAGCTTTCTTT. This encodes CASSKGGFDTEAFF.